This T cell receptor (beta chain) was recovered during a study of T-cell reconstitution after alpha-beta-depleted transplantation in children. CDR3 length equals 14 residues. Trimming removed 2 bases at V and 1 base at J, with 8 bases between. Germline V gene sequence: CDR1 SGHVS, CDR2 FNYEAQ. A TCRbeta library incorporating unique molecular identifiers was prepared. TCRdb itself ran the PCR reads through MiXCR, one entry per CDR3 protein. Of around 250,000 distinct CDR3 sequences in the sample, less than 9% were seen once. This clonotype was counted ten times or more. The chain combines TRBV7-6 with TRBJ2-5, with no clear D. The receptor's source is a male patient between 10 and 17 years old who had a stem cell transplant for acute lymphoblastic leukemia, so the T cells may come from the graft donor. This specimen consisted of PBMCs, mostly from graft donor cells, obtained 180 days after TCRalphabeta/CD19-depleted stem cell transplant. The CDR3 DNA reads TGTGCCAGCAGCTTATCTCCCTCCCAAGAGACCCAGTACTTC. Translation: CASSLSPSQETQYF.